These 19 T cell receptor beta chains share one sample of origin, sequenced in a study of cytomegalovirus exposure and HLA in healthy donors. This table comes from immunoSEQ multiplex PCR, and its TCRdb copy is limited to in-frame clones, with some not included. The sample holds some 180,000 clones; approximately 78% are singletons and the top ten take around 1.2%. The sample comprised PBMCs. All receptors derive from a woman in her thirties in good health and CMV-seronegative.

The V call is TRBV18, the J call TRBJ2-7; D is unresolved. Germline lookup yields CDR1 KGHSH and CDR2 LQKENI. V shed 6 bases and J shed 0 bases, with 12 bases lying between them. This CDR3 region has 14 residues. The CDR3: CASSPDPSSYEQYF. For the CDR3, the DNA is TGTGCCAGCTCTCCCGACCCTAGCTCCTACGAGCAGTACTTC.

J is TRBJ2-1 and V is TRBV5-1; 7 bases fit TRBD1. Germline V CDR1 and CDR2: SGHRS, YFSETQ. The length of the CDR3 is 12 residues. Losses at the gene ends were 0 bases for V and 14 bases for J; bases not matched to a gene: 5. The CDR3 DNA is TGCGCCAGCAGCTTGGATCAGGGGGTGAAGTTCTTC. It codes for CASSLDQGVKFF.

The chain recombines TRBV19 with TRBJ1-3, with TRBD1 identical over 9 bases. The germline V gene encodes CDR1 LNHDA and CDR2 SQIVND (reference sequence). The V segment lost 9 bases and the J segment 5 bases; nucleotides outside the gene matches: 11. This CDR3 is built from 15 residues. This CDR3 is CASTPQGTGRNTIYF. The CDR3 nucleotides read TGTGCCAGCACCCCCCAAGGGACAGGGCGAAACACCATATATTTT.

The V call is TRBV6-5, the J call TRBJ2-7; D gene unclear. V was pared by 3 bases and J by 7 bases, with 10 bases between. CDR1 MNHEY and CDR2 SVGAGI come from the germline V gene. The length of the CDR3 is 12 residues. The CDR3 sequence is CASSYTGGEQYF. Here the CDR3 DNA reads TGTGCCAGCAGTTATACGGGTGGAGAGCAGTACTTC.

The chain is built from TRBV7-7 and TRBJ2-1; 8 nucleotides agree with TRBD2. Germline CDR1 SSHAT, CDR2 FNYEAQ (reference sequence). CDR3 length: 15 residues. V lost 5 bases, J lost 4 bases, and 7 bases stayed unmatched. The CDR3 loop reads CASSQQLAAYNEQFF. The CDR3 region has the DNA TGTGCCAGCAGCCAACAACTAGCGGCATACAATGAGCAGTTCTTC.

The V gene is TRBV7-2, the J gene TRBJ2-2; 8 bases align to TRBD2. V lost 6 bases and J lost 0; bases outside the gene matches: 3. Germline V gives CDR1 SGHTA, CDR2 FQGNSA. The CDR3 totals 15 residues. CDR3 sequence (DNA): TGTGCCAGCAGTCCACTAGCGGCGAACACCGGGGAGCTGTTTTTT. Its protein is CASSPLAANTGELFF. Complete variable domain (other parts from reference TRBV7-2 and TRBJ2-2): GAGVSQSPSNKVTEKGKDVELRCDPISGHTALYWYRQSLGQGLEFLIYFQGNSAPDKSGLPSDRFSAERTGGSVSTLTIQRTQQEDSAVYLCASSPLAANTGELFFGEGSRLTVL.

Comments on this clone: At one of its ends the junction is not consistent with the germline gene, which may arise from a read error. The rearrangement links TRBV29-1 to TRBJ2-2, with 9 bases that match TRBD2. Germline-derived CDR1 and CDR2 are SQVTM and ANQGSEA. There are 14 residues in the CDR3. CDR3 nucleotides: TGCCGCGTTGCGGGGGGGGCTGTCACCGGGGAGCTGTTTTTT. The encoded protein is CRVAGGAVTGELFF.

The V gene is TRBV2, the J gene TRBJ1-1, with 8 bases that match TRBD1. This CDR3 contains 14 residues. V lost 7 bases and J lost 5; bases outside the gene matches: 9. CDR1 and CDR2 (germline): SNHLY, FYNNEI. CDR3 sequence: CASNRQGLGTEAFF. CDR3 bases: TGTGCCAGCAATCGACAGGGGTTAGGAACTGAAGCTTTCTTT.

Judged by abundance, this clone is medium-sized. This chain connects TRBV4-1 to TRBJ2-2; D is uncertain. Per germline, CDR1 MGHRA and CDR2 YSYEKL. This CDR3 has 15 amino acids. V lost 0 bases and J lost 1, with 6 bases in between. Written as DNA, the CDR3 is TGCGCCAGCAGCCAAGAAAAACAGAACACCGGGGAGCTGTTTTTT. It translates to CASSQEKQNTGELFF.

J is TRBJ2-2 and V is TRBV5-1; 9 bases match TRBD1. The CDR3 consists of 16 residues. The germline CDR1 and CDR2 sequences are SGHRS and YFSETQ. Losses at the gene ends were 5 bases for V and 5 bases for J; bases not matched to a gene: 10. The CDR3 region is CASSPLGQGWTGELFF. DNA for the CDR3: TGCGCCAGCAGTCCTCTGGGACAGGGTTGGACCGGGGAGCTGTTTTTT.

The chain uses TRBV7-7 and TRBJ2-5; a possible D gene is TRBD2 (5 bases). Germline values: CDR1 SSHAT, CDR2 FNYEAQ (reference sequence). There are 13 residues in the CDR3. V was cut by 5 bases and J by 2 bases, with 9 bases left in between. CDR3 sequence reads: CASSRAGQETQYF. The CDR3 nucleotides read TGTGCCAGCAGCCGGGCGGGTCAAGAGACCCAGTACTTC.

The chain is built from TRBV9 and TRBJ2-1, with TRBD2 matching 10 bases. In germline, CDR1 is SGDLS, CDR2 YYNGEE. J gave up 4 bases and V 3 bases, and 7 bases lay outside the gene matches. This CDR3 has 16 amino acids. This chain's CDR3 is CASSANLAGVYNEQFF. The CDR3 DNA sequence: TGTGCCAGCAGCGCCAACCTAGCGGGAGTATACAATGAGCAGTTCTTC. The full variable domain, its missing parts supplied by reference TRBV9 and TRBJ2-1, is DSGVTQTPKHLITATGQRVTLRCSPRSGDLSVYWYQQSLDQGLQFLIQYYNGEERAKGNILERFSAQQFPDLHSELNLSSLELGDSALYFCASSANLAGVYNEQFFGPGTRLTVL.

The chain recombines TRBV7-9 with TRBJ1-4, with D uncertain. This CDR3 is 15 amino acids long. Germline CDR1 SEHNR, CDR2 FQNEAQ (reference sequence). Deletions cut 0 bases from V and 7 bases from J, with 12 bases between. DNA of the CDR3: TGTGCCAGCAGCTTAGCGGAGTTACTAAGTGAAAAACTGTTTTTT. Translating it yields CASSLAELLSEKLFF.

This clone came up a few times. The chain recombines TRBV7-7 with TRBJ2-2; possibly TRBD2 for D (5 bases). Germline CDR1 is SSHAT and CDR2 is FNYEAQ (reference sequence). The CDR3 is 13 residues long. Trimming cost V 5 bases and J 5 bases, with 9 bases left between them. The CDR3 coding sequence is TGTGCCAGCAGCGCCACTAGAACCGGGGAGCTGTTTTTT. Residues: CASSATRTGELFF.

V and J are TRBV27 and TRBJ2-7; 10 positions agree with TRBD1. The CDR3 consists of 14 residues. Losses at the gene ends were 5 bases for V and 5 bases for J; bases not matched to a gene: 6. CDR1 is MNHEY and CDR2 is SMNVEV in the germline V gene (reference sequence). CDR3 bases: TGTGCCAGCAGTCCGGGACAGGGGATAAACGAGCAGTACTTC. Amino acids: CASSPGQGINEQYF.

The chain combines TRBV2 with TRBJ1-3; 7 nucleotides line up with TRBD1. Germline CDR1 is SNHLY and CDR2 is FYNNEI. V gave up 5 bases and J gave up 0 bases; unmatched junction bases: 10. This CDR3 comprises 17 residues. In DNA form, the CDR3 reads TGTGCCAGCAGTATAATGGCAGGGGGTAGCTCTGGAAACACCATATATTTT. This sequence encodes CASSIMAGGSSGNTIYF. The full variable domain, rest sourced from reference TRBV2 and TRBJ1-3, is EPEVTQTPSHQVTQMGQEVILRCVPISNHLYFYWYRQILGQKVEFLVSFYNNEISEKSEIFDDQFSVERPDGSNFTLKIRSTKLEDSAMYFCASSIMAGGSSGNTIYFGEGSWLTVV.

The V and J genes are TRBV2 and TRBJ2-5, with TRBD2 identical over 9 bases. The CDR3 is 14 amino acids. From germline, CDR1 is SNHLY and CDR2 FYNNEI. J was trimmed by 2 bases and V by 10 bases; bases with no gene match: 8. The CDR3 region is CATRVAGGQETQYF. As DNA, the CDR3 is TGTGCCACCCGGGTGGCGGGAGGGCAAGAGACCCAGTACTTC.

J is TRBJ2-5 and V is TRBV6-7; the D gene is possibly TRBD2 (5 bases). Being an ORF, TRBV6-7 has a function that is uncertain. V was cut by 0 bases and J by 4 bases, with 12 bases left in between. This CDR3 region has 15 residues. The CDR3 loop is CASSYSSGIGETQYF. In DNA, the CDR3 is TGTGCCAGCAGTTACTCGTCGGGGATCGGAGAGACCCAGTACTTC.

The V and J genes are TRBV19 and TRBJ1-4; no clear D. Germline lookup yields CDR1 LNHDA and CDR2 SQIVND (reference sequence). CDR3 length: 18 residues. Trimming cost V 3 bases and J 0 bases, with 17 bases left between them. The CDR3 DNA reads TGTGCCAGTAGTATTCCGAGTGCCAATTTAGCAACTAATGAAAAACTGTTTTTT. This encodes CASSIPSANLATNEKLFF.